The present T cell receptor beta chain was sequenced within a study of blood T cell repertoires in COVID-19. The wider study: Specimens from acute and convalescent COVID-19 originated in the United States, Italy and Spain. The analysed material was cDNA or gDNA that came from T cells, B-cell-depleted T cells, or PBMCs.

Original data processing: The authors estimated nucleated cell counts from reference gene primer amplification. Sequenced by immunoSEQ multiplex PCR; TCRdb stores in-frame clones only, minus some. V, J and clone size are those of that table, while D and trimming were read from the DNA. The table shows 120,000 or so clones, with approximately 83% occurring only once. In this sample, this clone turned up once. Sequenced sample: peripheral blood. The TCR comes from a woman in her 70s with acute or convalescent COVID-19.

The CDR3 region is CASSMTGGTSNQPQHF. CDR3 DNA: TGTGCCAGTAGTATGACAGGGGGCACTAGCAATCAGCCCCAGCATTTT. This chain joins TRBV19 and TRBJ1-5; TRBD1 agrees at 10 bases. The V gene end was trimmed by 3 bases and the J gene end by 0 bases; junction bases not matched to a gene: 2. Germline CDR1 and CDR2: LNHDA and SQIVND (reference sequence). The CDR3 loop spans 16 amino acids.